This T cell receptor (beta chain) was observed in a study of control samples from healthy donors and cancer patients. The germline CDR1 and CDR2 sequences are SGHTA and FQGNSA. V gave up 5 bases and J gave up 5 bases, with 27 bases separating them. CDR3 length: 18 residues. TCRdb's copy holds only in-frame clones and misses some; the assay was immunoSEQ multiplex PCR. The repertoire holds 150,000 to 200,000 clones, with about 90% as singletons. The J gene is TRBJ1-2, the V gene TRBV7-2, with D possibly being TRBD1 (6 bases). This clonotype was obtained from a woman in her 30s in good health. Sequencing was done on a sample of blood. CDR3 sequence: CASSPPGPRRGGGYGYTF. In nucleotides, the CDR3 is TGTGCCAGCAGCCCACCGGGACCGCGCAGGGGAGGAGGATATGGCTACACCTTC.